The 26 T cell receptor beta chains given below trace back to one sample, sequenced in a study of shared clonotypes between healthy human individuals. Clones were read by immunoSEQ multiplex PCR, and TCRdb kept only the in-frame ones, dropping some. The sample yields around 1.5 million clones, approximately 98% seen once. Sequences were obtained from naive CD4+ T cells sorted from blood. Subset noted: CD45RA+ positively selected. The receptors derive from a man aged 25 to 40 in good health.

The chain is built from TRBV20-1 and TRBJ2-7; D unresolved. V was shortened by 6 bases and J by 5 bases, with 8 bases between the two germline ends. Germline CDR1 and CDR2: DFQATT and SNEGSKA (reference sequence). The CDR3 sequence is 10 residues long. As DNA, the CDR3 is TGCAGTGCGACCCGGGACGAGCAGTACTTC. Translated, it gives CSATRDEQYF.

The V call is TRBV7-2, the J call TRBJ2-1; 7 nucleotides line up with TRBD2. The CDR3 runs to 14 residues. Trimming removed 6 bases from V and 4 bases from J; junction bases left unmatched: 6. Germline CDR1 reads SGHTA; CDR2 reads FQGNSA. The CDR3 nucleotides are TGTGCCAGCAGTCTAGCGGAGGGGTACAATGAGCAGTTCTTC. As protein: CASSLAEGYNEQFF.

Concerning this clone itself: Distinct nucleotide sequences in the sample also encode this CDR3. The chain has TRBV7-2 and TRBJ2-6; D gene unclear. This CDR3 spans 13 amino acids. V was trimmed by 3 bases and J by 4 bases, leaving 4 bases between them. The germline CDR1 and CDR2 sequences are SGHTA and FQGNSA. The CDR3 region is CASSFSGANVLTF. CDR3 sequence (DNA): TGTGCCAGCAGCTTTTCCGGGGCCAACGTCCTGACTTTC. Based on the CDR3 plus reference TRBV7-2 and TRBJ2-6, the full variable domain is GAGVSQSPSNKVTEKGKDVELRCDPISGHTALYWYRQSLGQGLEFLIYFQGNSAPDKSGLPSDRFSAERTGGSVSTLTIQRTQQEDSAVYLCASSFSGANVLTFGAGSRLTVL.

The rearrangement links TRBV30 to TRBJ2-5, with 7 bases identical to TRBD1. This CDR3 spans 13 amino acids. V gave up 1 base and J gave up 4 bases; unmatched junction bases: 3. Germline V gives CDR1 GTSNPN, CDR2 SVGIG (reference sequence). CDR3 loop: CAWSGNRGETQYF. CDR3 coding DNA: TGTGCCTGGAGTGGCAACAGGGGAGAGACCCAGTACTTC.

The chain combines TRBV5-4 with TRBJ2-3, with 9 bases aligning to TRBD1. Germline assignment: CDR1 SGHNT and CDR2 YYREEE (reference sequence). V shed 10 bases and J 3 bases; nucleotides not matched to a gene: 6. This CDR3 comprises 13 residues. This CDR3 is CASEGQGTDTQYF. Written as DNA, the CDR3 is TGTGCCTCGGAAGGACAGGGGACAGATACGCAGTATTTT.

The chain recombines TRBV5-1 with TRBJ2-2; perhaps TRBD1 as D (5 bases). The CDR3 sequence is 14 residues long. Germline V gene sequence: CDR1 SGHRS, CDR2 YFSETQ. The V and J ends lost 4 bases and 5 bases respectively, with 12 bases between them. CDR3 bases: TGCGCCAGCAGCCGGACAAGGTTGACCGGGGAGCTGTTTTTT. Protein sequence: CASSRTRLTGELFF.

The rearrangement joins TRBV6-5 to TRBJ2-3; D could derive from TRBD1 or TRBD2 (5 bases each). CDR3 length: 13 amino acids. Germline-derived CDR1 and CDR2 are MNHEY and SVGAGI. V dropped 6 bases and J dropped 4 bases, with 11 bases sitting between them. CDR3 coding DNA: TGTGCCAGCAGCCCCAGAGGGGCAGATACGCAGTATTTT. This translates into CASSPRGADTQYF.

Notes on this clone: Distinct nucleotide sequences in the sample also encode this CDR3. This rearrangement joins TRBV27 to TRBJ1-5; 9 nucleotides align to TRBD1. Germline values: CDR1 MNHEY, CDR2 SMNVEV (reference sequence). The J segment lost 4 bases and the V segment lost 6 bases, leaving 7 bases of the junction unmatched. The CDR3 spans 15 residues. CDR3 loop: CASRPGQGQNQPQHF. CDR3 DNA: TGTGCCAGCAGACCGGGACAGGGTCAAAATCAGCCCCAGCATTTT.

This chain uses TRBV10-3 with TRBJ2-1; 7 bases map to TRBD2. The CDR3 contains 11 residues. The junction had 3 bases not matched to a gene; V was cut back by 11 bases and J by 5 bases. Germline V gives CDR1 ENHRY, CDR2 SYGVKD. CDR3 residues: CAAGLNNEQFF. CDR3 DNA: TGTGCCGCGGGACTAAACAATGAGCAGTTCTTC.

This clone appeared a single time. The rearrangement links TRBV19 to TRBJ2-1; 9 bases align to TRBD2. The V segment lost 4 bases and the J segment 6 bases; nucleotides outside the gene matches: 16. Germline V lookup: CDR1 LNHDA, CDR2 SQIVND (reference sequence). The CDR3 runs 18 residues. The CDR3 region is CASSRRGSGSLLVNEQFF. Here the CDR3 DNA reads TGTGCCAGTAGTAGGAGGGGTAGCGGGAGTCTCCTGGTCAATGAGCAGTTCTTC.

The V call is TRBV6-5, the J call TRBJ1-2; D not resolved. Trimming removed 4 bases from V and 0 bases from J, with 15 bases in between. Germline V lookup: CDR1 MNHEY, CDR2 SVGAGI. The CDR3 is 16 residues long. CDR3 DNA: TGTGCCAGCAGTTCTAAGGGAGTTCCAGCTAACTATGGCTACACCTTC. Translating gives CASSSKGVPANYGYTF.

The CDR3, as DNA: TGTGCCAGCAGCAAAGTGAGGACGGACTGGCCTTTTCGCGACGAGCAGTACTTC. Its protein is CASSKVRTDWPFRDEQYF. V gene TRBV21-1 combines with J gene TRBJ2-7; the table's D gene call, TRBD2, was not cross checked with the DNA. TRBV21-1 is a recognized pseudogene. The CDR3 is 18 amino acids.

This chain connects TRBV5-4 to TRBJ2-7; 10 bases line up with TRBD1. Germline CDR1 reads SGHNT; CDR2 reads YYREEE (reference sequence). CDR3 size: 14 residues. The junction had 6 bases not matched to a gene; V was cut back by 4 bases and J by 5 bases. The CDR3 DNA follows: TGTGCCAGCAGCCCGGGACAGGGGCCCCACGAGCAGTACTTC. Encoded protein: CASSPGQGPHEQYF. Filled out from reference TRBV5-4 and TRBJ2-7, the complete variable domain reads ETGVTQSPTHLIKTRGQQVTLRCSSQSGHNTVSWYQQALGQGPQFIFQYYREEENGRGNFPPRFSGLQFPNYSSELNVNALELDDSALYLCASSPGQGPHEQYFGPGTRLTVT.

In DNA, the CDR3 is TGTGCCAGCTCACCACTGTTGGGAGTCAACGAGCAGTACTTC. Amino acids: CASSPLLGVNEQYF. This chain joins TRBV18 and TRBJ2-7, with D perhaps matching TRBD2 (5 bases). CDR1 KGHSH and CDR2 LQKENI come from the germline V gene. The V end was cut by 1 base, the J end by 5 bases, with 12 bases between. This CDR3 region has 14 residues.

The rearrangement joins TRBV18 to TRBJ1-1; D is possibly TRBD1 (6 bases). Trimming stripped 5 bases from V and 5 bases from J, with 15 bases between. Germline V gives CDR1 KGHSH, CDR2 LQKENI. This CDR3 is built from 14 residues. CDR3 coding DNA: TGTGCCAGCTCATCCTCCAGGGGTGAGACTGAAGCTTTCTTT. It encodes CASSSSRGETEAFF.

This sequence joins TRBV7-9 and TRBJ1-1, with D hard to call. V lost 6 bases and J 5 bases, leaving 19 bases between the germline ends. Germline lookup yields CDR1 SEHNR and CDR2 FQNEAQ (reference sequence). The CDR3 loop spans 15 amino acids. Written as DNA, the CDR3 is TGTGCCAGCAGTTCTATCACCCCGCGGTGGACTGAAGCTTTCTTT. This sequence encodes CASSSITPRWTEAFF. The variable domain in full, with the rest retrieved from reference TRBV7-9 and TRBJ1-1, is DTGVSQNPRHKITKRGQNVTFRCDPISEHNRLYWYRQTLGQGPEFLTYFQNEAQLEKSRLLSDRFSAERPKGSFSTLEIQRTEQGDSAMYLCASSSITPRWTEAFFGQGTRLTVV.

The chain recombines TRBV5-1 with TRBJ2-7; weak D call: TRBD1 (5 bases). CDR3 length: 14 residues. The germline CDR1 and CDR2 sequences are SGHRS and YFSETQ. With 1 base removed from V and 5 bases from J, the gap between germline ends came to 13 bases. The CDR3 nucleotides are TGCGCCAGCAGCTTGTGGCAGGGCTCTAACGAGCAGTACTTC. The encoded protein is CASSLWQGSNEQYF.

The chain recombines TRBV5-1 with TRBJ2-7, with D tentatively TRBD2 (7 bases). V was shortened by 4 bases and J by 5 bases, with 19 bases between the two germline ends. The CDR3 totals 15 residues. Germline values: CDR1 SGHRS, CDR2 YFSETQ. CDR3 loop: CASSPGGLLRNEQYF. CDR3 in DNA: TGCGCCAGCAGCCCGGGGGGCCTCCTCAGAAACGAGCAGTACTTC.

The rearrangement links TRBV13 to TRBJ2-7; unclear D gene. Germline values: CDR1 PRHDT, CDR2 FYEKMQ (reference sequence). V was cut by 4 bases and J by 3 bases, with 10 bases left in between. The CDR3 is 13 amino acids. CDR3 coding DNA: TGTGCCAGCAGCTCCCCAGAGAGCTACGAGCAGTACTTC. Protein product: CASSSPESYEQYF.

The chain has TRBV9 and TRBJ1-3; D may be TRBD1 (5 bases). V was pared by 2 bases and J by 0 bases, with 15 bases between. CDR1 is SGDLS and CDR2 is YYNGEE in the germline V gene. The CDR3 loop spans 17 amino acids. The CDR3 loop is CASSVSHRLLSGNTIYF. As DNA, the CDR3 is TGTGCCAGCAGCGTTTCCCACAGGCTGCTCTCTGGAAACACCATATATTTT.

The V gene is TRBV28, the J gene TRBJ2-5; TRBD2 aligns across 8 bases. The J segment lost 4 bases and the V segment lost 8 bases, leaving 12 bases of the junction unmatched. This CDR3 has 15 amino acids. Germline V gene lookup returns CDR1 MDHEN and CDR2 SYDVKM. This CDR3 reads CASAAGTRLLETQYF. CDR3 sequence (DNA): TGTGCCAGCGCAGCAGGGACTAGGCTACTAGAGACCCAGTACTTC.

The chain joins TRBV19 to TRBJ2-1, with 9 bases matching TRBD2. Per the germline V gene, CDR1 is LNHDA and CDR2 is SQIVND (reference sequence). V dropped 4 bases and J dropped 6; count of bases not matched to a gene: 4. The CDR3 is made up of 14 amino acids. CDR3: CASSTRSGGNEQFF. In DNA form, the CDR3 reads TGTGCCAGTAGTACGCGTAGCGGGGGCAATGAGCAGTTCTTC. Looking up the rest from reference TRBV19 and TRBJ2-1 gives the full variable domain: DGGITQSPKYLFRKEGQNVTLSCEQNLNHDAMYWYRQDPGQGLRLIYYSQIVNDFQKGDIAEGYSVSREKKESFPLTVTSAQKNPTAFYLCASSTRSGGNEQFFGPGTRLTVL.

The rearrangement joins TRBV7-8 to TRBJ2-1; 15 positions agree with TRBD2. V lost 10 bases, J lost 16 bases, and 14 bases stayed unmatched. The CDR3 has 14 residues. The germline gives CDR1 SGHVS, CDR2 FQNEAQ. CDR3 sequence: CAISGGLAGGIHFF. CDR3 DNA sequence: TGTGCCATCTCAGGGGGACTAGCGGGAGGAATACACTTCTTC.

This chain's CDR3 is CASRKEGGNYEQYF. CDR3 in DNA: TGTGCCAGCAGGAAGGAGGGGGGTAACTACGAGCAGTACTTC. The chain employs TRBV25-1 and TRBJ2-7, with D perhaps given as TRBD1 or TRBD2 (6 bases each). Between the trimmed V and J ends, which lost 6 bases and 3 bases, there was a span of 15 bases. The CDR3 is 14 residues long. Germline V CDR1 and CDR2: MGHDK, SYGVNS.

This rearrangement joins TRBV30 to TRBJ1-4; D not resolved. The V end was cut by 1 base, the J end by 4 bases, with 10 bases between. Germline lookup yields CDR1 GTSNPN and CDR2 SVGIG (reference sequence). The CDR3 is 14 amino acids. CDR3 amino acids: CAWSGRESNEKLFF. CDR3 sequence (DNA): TGTGCCTGGAGTGGTCGGGAGAGTAATGAAAAACTGTTTTTT.

J is TRBJ2-1 and V is TRBV7-3; 9 nucleotides line up with TRBD1. V shed 1 base, J shed 9 bases, and the junction held 10 bases outside the gene matches. The CDR3 has 16 residues. The germline V gene has CDR1 SGHTA and CDR2 FQGTGA. CDR3 loop: CASSLNLGQGFREQFF. The CDR3 nucleotides read TGTGCCAGCAGCTTAAATCTGGGACAGGGCTTTCGTGAGCAGTTCTTC.